This T cell receptor beta chain is from a study of identifying expanded T cells in peripheral blood. Germline loops: CDR1 MGHDK, CDR2 SYGVNS. V lost 4 bases and J lost 0; bases outside the gene matches: 6. There are 16 residues in the CDR3. Here immunoSEQ multiplex PCR was the method, and the copy in TCRdb shows in-frame clones only, minus some. The sample consists of about 82,000 clones, roughly 89% of them appearing once. Sequenced: blood. The V gene is TRBV25-1, the J gene TRBJ2-7, with 10 bases matching TRBD1. The clonotype comes from a person between 18 and 75 years old in good health. CDR3 amino acids: CASSVTGTGDSYEQYF. The CDR3 DNA reads as TGTGCCAGCAGTGTGACCGGGACAGGGGACTCCTACGAGCAGTACTTC.